The 17 T cell receptor beta chains given below trace back to one sample, sequenced in a study of Graves' ophthalmopathy and Graves' hyperthyroidism. CDR3 regions of TCR beta were amplified from RNA transcripts. Following a first-round RT-PCR that used HTBI primers, a second-round multiplex PCR was carried out. MiXCR, run by TCRdb on the multiplex PCR reads, gives a single entry per CDR3 protein. The table lists 650,000 to 900,000 distinct CDR3 sequences, roughly 40% of them singletons. Sample: peripheral blood. These receptors came from an adult man with Graves' ophthalmopathy.

A single count supports this clonotype. This rearrangement joins TRBV5-1 to TRBJ2-3; 12 nucleotides align to TRBD2. The CDR3 loop spans 17 amino acids. Germline V gene sequence: CDR1 SGHRS, CDR2 YFSETQ. J was trimmed by 5 bases and V by 3 bases; bases with no gene match: 10. CDR3 in DNA: TGCGCCAGCAGCTGGGCTCTAGCGGGAGGGCCAAGAGATACGCAGTATTTT. It is translated as CASSWALAGGPRDTQYF.

The chain couples TRBV25-1 to TRBJ1-4, with D tentatively TRBD1 (5 bases). V was cut by 3 bases and J by 8 bases, with 16 bases left in between. Per the germline V gene, CDR1 is MGHDK and CDR2 is SYGVNS. The CDR3 is made up of 15 amino acids. CDR3 amino acids: CASSDSAGGDEKLFF. The CDR3, as DNA: TGTGCCAGCAGTGATAGTGCCGGGGGTGACGAAAAACTGTTTTTT.

This clonotype showed up just a few times. The J gene is TRBJ2-7, the V gene TRBV2; D is undetermined. Trimming removed 5 bases from V and 5 bases from J, with 13 bases in between. This CDR3 region has 13 residues. Germline-derived CDR1 and CDR2 are SNHLY and FYNNEI. Written as DNA, the CDR3 is TGTGCCAGCAGTAGACGGATCCTGGACGAGCAGTACTTC. Translating it yields CASSRRILDEQYF.

This chain uses TRBV5-6 with TRBJ1-6; TRBD1 aligns across 9 bases. Trimming at V came to 4 bases and at J to 5 bases, leaving 7 bases not matched to a gene. The length of the CDR3 is 16 residues. Germline CDR1 is SGHDT and CDR2 is YYEEEE. This CDR3 reads CASSPRQGVNNSPLHF. The CDR3 region has the DNA TGTGCCAGCAGCCCCAGACAGGGGGTTAATAATTCACCCCTCCACTTT.

This clonotype was found a few times. This rearrangement joins TRBV7-2 to TRBJ1-2; D gene uncertain. The V end lost 0 bases, the J end lost 7 bases, and 6 bases lay between the germline ends. CDR3 length: 12 residues. Germline V lookup: CDR1 SGHTA, CDR2 FQGNSA. The CDR3: CASSLAGPGYTF. The CDR3 DNA reads TGTGCCAGCAGCTTAGCCGGGCCTGGCTACACCTTC. Looking up the rest from reference TRBV7-2 and TRBJ1-2 gives the full variable domain: GAGVSQSPSNKVTEKGKDVELRCDPISGHTALYWYRQSLGQGLEFLIYFQGNSAPDKSGLPSDRFSAERTGGSVSTLTIQRTQQEDSAVYLCASSLAGPGYTFGSGTRLTVV.

The chain employs TRBV7-8 and TRBJ1-3; maybe TRBD1 (5 bases). Germline V gene sequence: CDR1 SGHVS, CDR2 FQNEAQ. V lost 1 base to trimming and J lost 0 bases, with 10 bases between them. The CDR3 runs 16 residues. The CDR3 spells CASSLGRGGSGNTIYF. The CDR3 DNA is TGTGCCAGCAGCTTAGGTAGGGGAGGCTCTGGAAACACCATATATTTT.

Comment on this clonotype: A much larger clone sits a single nucleotide away, making a read error possible. The final CDR3 position lacks the conserved phenylalanine or tryptophan, pointing to a likely read error. The CDR3 region is CASRWRDGTEAFL. In DNA, the CDR3 is TGTGCCAGCAGGTGGAGGGATGGGACTGAAGCTTTCCTT. V usage is TRBV2 and J usage is TRBJ1-1; D not resolved. Trimming cost V 6 bases and J 5 bases, with 13 bases left between them. The CDR3 runs 13 residues. Germline V gene lookup returns CDR1 SNHLY and CDR2 FYNNEI.

The sample holds a few counts of this clonotype. This chain connects TRBV20-1 to TRBJ2-7, with D perhaps matching TRBD2 (7 bases). V was trimmed by 3 bases and J by 2 bases, leaving 17 bases between them. CDR1 and CDR2 from the germline V gene are DFQATT and SNEGSKA (reference sequence). This CDR3 is built from 15 residues. The CDR3 here is CSARVGGGDPYEQYF. As DNA, the CDR3 is TGCAGTGCTAGGGTAGGCGGGGGCGATCCCTACGAGCAGTACTTC.

The J gene is TRBJ1-3, the V gene TRBV25-1, with D possibly being TRBD1 (6 bases). This CDR3 is built from 17 residues. Germline V gene data show CDR1 as MGHDK and CDR2 as SYGVNS. V lost 5 bases and J lost 2, with 19 bases in between. In nucleotides, the CDR3 is TGTGCCAGCAGTCCAGACCCAGGGGAGAACGCTGGAAACACCATATATTTT. It translates to CASSPDPGENAGNTIYF.

In this sample, this clonotype turned up a few times. The chain links TRBV12-3 or TRBV12-4 to TRBJ2-5; 7 positions match TRBD1. Losses at the gene ends were 7 bases for V and 3 bases for J; bases not matched to a gene: 8. The CDR3 sequence is 14 residues long. The chain's CDR3 is CASTPRQGEETQYF. In nucleotides, the CDR3 is TGTGCCAGCACCCCTCGACAGGGTGAAGAGACCCAGTACTTC.

This clonotype was picked up a small number of times. The chain carries TRBV7-2 and TRBJ1-4, with TRBD1 identical over 9 bases. V was clipped by 5 bases and J by 8 bases; unmatched bases: 6. Germline V gene lookup returns CDR1 SGHTA and CDR2 FQGNSA. The CDR3 is 14 residues long. The CDR3: CASSRTGGVEKLFF. For the CDR3, the DNA is TGTGCCAGCAGCCGAACAGGGGGCGTAGAAAAACTGTTTTTT.

This clonotype was recorded many times. V is TRBV4-2 and J is TRBJ1-1; D unclear. Germline CDR1 and CDR2: LGHNA and YNFKEQ. V lost 0 bases, J lost 0 bases, and 5 bases lay in between. The CDR3 covers 14 residues. The CDR3 DNA follows: TGTGCCAGCAGCCAAGACAAACTGAACACTGAAGCTTTCTTT. Protein sequence: CASSQDKLNTEAFF.

This clonotype was observed a few times. V gene TRBV25-1 combines with J gene TRBJ1-4; TRBD1 matches at 7 bases. The CDR3 has 14 residues. The germline V gene encodes CDR1 MGHDK and CDR2 SYGVNS. The junction had 4 bases not matched to a gene; V was cut back by 3 bases and J by 6 bases. CDR3 DNA sequence: TGTGCCAGCAGTGATAGCAGGGGGTATGAAAAACTGTTTTTT. As protein: CASSDSRGYEKLFF.

This clonotype was recorded a few times. A junction end diverges from the germline sequence, so it may reflect a read error. V usage is TRBV10-3 and J usage is TRBJ1-4; D is undetermined. The CDR3 extends over 16 amino acids. Germline V gene data show CDR1 as ENHRY and CDR2 as SYGVKD. The CDR3 loop reads CASSYGRTTTNEKLFF. The CDR3 coding sequence is TGTGCCAGCAGTTATGGCCGGACCACAACTAATGAAAAACTGTTTTTT.

This sequence joins TRBV2 and TRBJ2-7; D perhaps matches TRBD1 (5 bases). V lost 8 bases, J lost 5 bases, and 16 bases lay in between. The CDR3 contains 13 residues. Germline V CDR1 and CDR2: SNHLY, FYNNEI. CDR3 amino acids: CASGEIQGHEQYF. Here the CDR3 DNA reads TGTGCCAGCGGGGAAATTCAGGGCCACGAGCAGTACTTC.

This chain connects TRBV11-3 to TRBJ1-4, with D maybe TRBD1 (5 bases). Between the trimmed V and J ends, which lost 4 bases and 8 bases, there was a span of 14 bases. The CDR3 contains 14 residues. Germline-derived CDR1 and CDR2 are SGHNT and YENEEA. The CDR3 reads CASSSYGTAEKLFF. The CDR3 DNA reads TGTGCCAGCAGCTCATACGGGACGGCCGAAAAACTGTTTTTT.

In this sample, this clonotype turned up many times. V is TRBV10-3 and J is TRBJ1-5; TRBD1 might be the D (6 bases). Germline V gene lookup returns CDR1 ENHRY and CDR2 SYGVKD. The CDR3 sequence is 17 residues long. With 0 bases removed from V and 0 bases from J, the gap between germline ends came to 12 bases. CDR3 coding DNA: TGTGCCATCAGTGAGTCAACAGGGTTCGATAGCAATCAGCCCCAGCATTTT. This sequence encodes CAISESTGFDSNQPQHF.